This T cell receptor (beta chain) was documented in a study of T cell repertoires in cytomegalovirus infection. On the study more broadly: From public TCR beta signatures came an indication of both CMV infection and matching HLA type. Study observations and caveats: Summed public TCR beta family frequency identified CMV carriers bearing the relevant HLA. CMV-specific HLA-C-restricted TCR beta clonotypes dominated the ex vivo response.

CDR1 is SGHVT and CDR2 is SQSDAQ in the germline V gene. CDR3 length: 17 amino acids. V dropped 8 bases and J dropped 0 bases, with 23 bases sitting between them. This clonotype was recorded at least ten times. Its cognate antigen is unknown. Via MiXCR, TCRdb re-called the reads, giving one row per CDR3 protein. This table has about 130,000 distinct CDR3 sequences, roughly 25% appearing once. This receptor was identified in a human donor in good health (CMV status not recorded). Some clones in this sample may be carry-over from other donors' samples. The rearrangement joins TRBV7-4 to TRBJ2-7; D is possibly TRBD1 or TRBD2 (5 bases each). Sequences were obtained from PBMCs, sequenced either directly or after in vitro stimulation (not recorded which). CDR3 amino acids: CASPPGTDSPFSYEQYV. In nucleotides, the CDR3 is TGTGCCAGCCCCCCCGGGACGGACTCCCCGTTCTCCTACGAGCAGTACGTC.